Listed below are T cell receptor beta chains from one sample, sequenced in a study of cytomegalovirus exposure and HLA in healthy donors. TCRdb's table, derived via immunoSEQ multiplex PCR, lists solely in-frame clones and lacks some. Of 200,000 or so clones listed, 65% to 85% are singletons. Sequencing used PBMCs. These receptors originate from a woman aged 25-40 years in good health and CMV-seropositive. Both conserved end residues are part of each CDR3. The D gene is left open where the match is weak. Only part of the rows carry a size: once, few, many, or a class if the clone is expanded.

V gene	J gene	clone size	D gene	CDR3 DNA	CDR3 protein
TRBV5-6	TRBJ2-7	-	-	TGTGCCAGCAGCTTGACGAGGGTGAGATACCCCTACGAGCAGTACTTC	CASSLTRVRYPYEQYF
TRBV7-8	TRBJ2-1	-	-	TGTGCCAGCAGCTCCTTAGGGGGCTACAATGAGCAGTTCTTC	CASSSLGGYNEQFF
TRBV27	TRBJ1-2	-	-	TGTGCCAGCAGTTTATCCGTTTCGGGGGATAGGGATGGCTACACCTTC	CASSLSVSGDRDGYTF
TRBV25-1	TRBJ1-2	few	-	TGTGCCAGCAGTAAAAACAGGGAAGGCTACACCTTC	CASSKNREGYTF
TRBV19	TRBJ2-2	-	-	TGTGCCAGTAGTATGGGCCGAGCGAACACCGGGGAGCTGTTTTTT	CASSMGRANTGELFF
TRBV5-1	TRBJ2-3	few	-	TGCGCCAGCAGCGACGTACTAGCTGGGTCCGATACGCAGTATTTT	CASSDVLAGSDTQYF
TRBV6-1	TRBJ2-7	-	-	TGTGCCAGCAGTGTAGGGCAGGGCCCCTACGAGCAGTACTTC	CASSVGQGPYEQYF
TRBV10-3	TRBJ2-7	-	TRBD1	TGTGCCATCAGTGACCGGGACAGGAGCTACGAGCAGTACTTC	CAISDRDRSYEQYF
TRBV7-8	TRBJ1-5	-	-	TGTGCCAGCAGCGCCGACAGGATCAATCAGCCCCAGCATTTT	CASSADRINQPQHF
TRBV19	TRBJ1-5	-	-	TGTGCCAGTAGTCGGGGGATGGGCAATCAGCCCCAGCATTTT	CASSRGMGNQPQHF
TRBV7-8	TRBJ2-1	-	TRBD1	TGTGCCAGCAGCTGGACGTTGGACAGGGGGGACTACAATGAGCAGTTCTTC	CASSWTLDRGDYNEQFF
TRBV15	TRBJ1-4	-	TRBD1	TGTGCCACCAGCAGAGCCTGGAAATTTACGACAGGGTCTAATGAAAAACTGTTTTTT	CATSRAWKFTTGSNEKLFF
TRBV19	TRBJ2-1	-	TRBD2	TGTGCCAGTAGGAGGACTAGCGGGAGTTGGACCCGGGGAGAGCAGTTCTTC	CASRRTSGSWTRGEQFF
TRBV28	TRBJ2-1	once	TRBD2	TGTGCCAGCAGTCGCCCCCGACTAGCGGGACCCAATGAGCAGTTCTTC	CASSRPRLAGPNEQFF
TRBV6-6	TRBJ2-5	-	-	TGTGCCAGCAGACCCCAGACCTCTAGGGGAGAGACCCAGTACTTC	CASRPQTSRGETQYF
TRBV2	TRBJ2-5	-	-	TGTGCCAGCAGTGGCTTCAGCCAGCCTTCCGAGGAGTACTTC	CASSGFSQPSEEYF
TRBV6-6	TRBJ1-2	-	-	TGTGCCAGCAGTACAGGGTATGGCTACACCTTC	CASSTGYGYTF
TRBV9	TRBJ1-2	-	TRBD1	TGTGCCAGCAGCCTTGGGACAGTATATGGCTACACCTTC	CASSLGTVYGYTF
TRBV2	TRBJ1-4	-	-	TGTGCCAGCAGTTCCCAGGGAGGGGAAAAACTGTTTTTT	CASSSQGGEKLFF
TRBV28	TRBJ2-1	-	TRBD2	TGTGCCAGCAGTTTATTCGCGGGAGGGAAGAATGAGCAGTTCTTC	CASSLFAGGKNEQFF
TRBV12-5	TRBJ2-3	-	-	TGTGCTAGTGGTTTGGCTGGGGCTAGGACAGATACGCAGTATTTT	CASGLAGARTDTQYF
TRBV7-2	TRBJ1-4	-	-	TGTGCCAGCAGCCCCCTCGGAGGGGGAGGGGAAAAACTGTTTTTT	CASSPLGGGGEKLFF
TRBV18	TRBJ2-7	-	-	TGTGCCAGCTCAGAAAGAGTCGGGCAGTACTTC	CASSERVGQYF
TRBV5-1	TRBJ2-2	few	TRBD2	TGCGCCAGCAGCTTGGGTCGCGGGGGTTATAACACCGGGGAGCTGTTTTTT	CASSLGRGGYNTGELFF
TRBV9	TRBJ1-2	-	-	TGTGCCAGCAGCGTGTCCCAGGGGACCTATGGCTACACCTTC	CASSVSQGTYGYTF
TRBV6-5	TRBJ1-1	few	-	TGTGCCAGCAGTTACTCGGGCAGCAACACTGAAGCTTTCTTT	CASSYSGSNTEAFF
TRBV7-2	TRBJ2-7	-	-	TGTGCCAGCAGCTTAGTACAGGGTCCTGCCTACGAGCAGTACTTC	CASSLVQGPAYEQYF
TRBV27	TRBJ1-2	-	-	TGTGCCAGCAGTTTCGACAGGAACTATGGCTACACCTTC	CASSFDRNYGYTF
TRBV5-1	TRBJ1-2	-	TRBD1	TGCGCCAGCACCGACCTGGGGGGACAGGGCTATGGCTACACCTTC	CASTDLGGQGYGYTF
TRBV11-2	TRBJ2-7	-	-	TGTGCCAGCAGCTTAGTCAGGGGCTACGAGCAGTACTTC	CASSLVRGYEQYF
TRBV13	TRBJ1-2	few	-	TGTGCCAGCAGCTCAAGCGGGGAAATGAACTATGGCTACACCTTC	CASSSSGEMNYGYTF
TRBV5-4	TRBJ2-7	-	-	TGTGCCACCATACGACAGGACTCCTACGAGCAGTACTTC	CATIRQDSYEQYF
TRBV28	TRBJ1-5	-	-	TGTGCCAGCCTCAGTTTAGCGGGGATTAGGAATCAGCCCCAGCATTTT	CASLSLAGIRNQPQHF
TRBV2	TRBJ2-1	-	-	TGTGCCAGCAGTGCAGGGGCGGTTTCCTACAATGAGCAGTTCTTC	CASSAGAVSYNEQFF
TRBV6-5	TRBJ1-5	-	-	TGTGCCAGCAGTACAAGACAGGGCAATCAGCCCCAGCATTTT	CASSTRQGNQPQHF
TRBV28	TRBJ2-3	-	TRBD1	TGTGCCAGCAGGTTACCGACCGGGACAGGTGTCACAGATACGCAGTATTTT	CASRLPTGTGVTDTQYF
TRBV4-2	TRBJ1-6	-	-	TGTGCCAGCAGCCAAGGTCAAGGACAGAATAATTCACCCCTCCACTTT	CASSQGQGQNNSPLHF
TRBV20-1	TRBJ2-7	once	-	TGCAGTGTGGGGCTAGAATTCGTGCAGTACTTC	CSVGLEFVQYF
TRBV19	TRBJ2-5	-	TRBD2	TGTGCCAGTAGTATTATCCCCGGGACTAGCGGGAGTTTAGAGACCCAGTACTTC	CASSIIPGTSGSLETQYF
TRBV5-4	TRBJ2-7	-	-	TGTGCCAGCAGCTCACCAGGGATGTGGCACGAGCAGTACTTC	CASSSPGMWHEQYF
TRBV6-5	TRBJ1-1	-	-	TGTGCCAGCGGGACTACGAACACTGAAGCTTTCTTT	CASGTTNTEAFF
TRBV10-1	TRBJ1-5	-	TRBD1	TGCGCCAGCAGTGAGTCGACAGGGATGAACCAGCCCCAGCATTTT	CASSESTGMNQPQHF
TRBV2	TRBJ2-5	-	TRBD1	TGTGCCACCAGGGGGCTAACCGGCTATGTAGAGACCCAGTACTTC	CATRGLTGYVETQYF
TRBV10-3	TRBJ2-7	once	-	TGTGCCATCAGATCCAACCAGGACAGATTCTACGAGCAGTACTTC	CAIRSNQDRFYEQYF
TRBV6-5	TRBJ1-2	few	TRBD1	TGTGCCAGCAGCCCAGGGCGGGGACAGGGGTATGGCTACACCTTC	CASSPGRGQGYGYTF
TRBV5-5	TRBJ2-7	-	-	TGTGCCAGCAGGCCCGCTTCAGGGTACGAGCAGTACTTC	CASRPASGYEQYF
TRBV9	TRBJ1-1	-	-	TGTGCCAGCAGCGTAATAGCCCCGATGGGGGGTGAAGCTTTCTTT	CASSVIAPMGGEAFF
TRBV9	TRBJ1-2	-	-	TGTGCCAGCAGCGTAGTGATTCGGTCGCGTGGCTACACCTTC	CASSVVIRSRGYTF
TRBV4-1	TRBJ1-2	-	TRBD1	TGCGCCAGCAGCCAAGAAACCGGGACAGAGTATGGCTACACCTTC	CASSQETGTEYGYTF
TRBV4-1	TRBJ2-1	-	TRBD2	TGCGCCAGCAGCCACGCCTTGGCTAGCGGGGCCTACAATGAGCAGTTCTTC	CASSHALASGAYNEQFF
TRBV6-5	TRBJ2-1	-	-	TGTGCCACAAATACCCTTCTCGGGGCCTACAATGAGCAGTTCTTC	CATNTLLGAYNEQFF
TRBV5-1	TRBJ2-6	-	TRBD1	TGCGCCAGCAGCTTCGGAACCGGGACAGGGCGCTCTGGGGCCAACGTCCTGACTTTC	CASSFGTGTGRSGANVLTF
TRBV7-9	TRBJ2-1	-	TRBD2	TGTGCCAGCAGCTTCGAGCGGGACGGGGTCAATGAGCAGTTCTTC	CASSFERDGVNEQFF